This T cell receptor beta chain was sequenced in a study of blood T cells in healthy people across ages. The CDR3 extends over 16 amino acids. A second about 7 to 12 cycle PCR used barcoded and J-beta primers. TCRdb re-derived calls from the 5' RACE reads in MiXCR, one entry per CDR3 protein. Among around 710,000 distinct CDR3 sequences listed, roughly 44% were seen once. The TCR was taken from a woman aged 60-75 years in good health. The sequencing sample was made of blood. The chain joins TRBV21-1 to TRBJ1-1. TRBV21-1 is recorded as a pseudogene. CDR3 bases: TGTGCCAGCAGCAAACCCTACGGGGAGGTGAACACTGAAGCTTTCTTT. Translation gives CASSKPYGEVNTEAFF.